Each of the 21 T cell receptor beta chains below was sequenced from the same sample in a study of T cell responses to AZD1222 COVID-19 vaccine. Produced via immunoSEQ multiplex PCR; TCRdb's table is partial and in-frame only. The table has approximately 130,000 clones, 70% to 90% seen once. Sequencing was performed on peripheral blood, taken 28 days after the second AZD1222 dose. These TCRs come from an adult who received the AZD1222 COVID-19 vaccine.

V usage is TRBV30 and J usage is TRBJ1-1; TRBD1 aligns across 8 bases. The CDR3 is 15 amino acids. Germline CDR1 is GTSNPN and CDR2 is SVGIG (reference sequence). The J segment lost 0 bases and the V segment lost 4 bases, leaving 7 bases of the junction unmatched. CDR3 loop: CAWITTGGMNTEAFF. The CDR3 DNA follows: TGTGCCTGGATTACAACAGGGGGGATGAACACTGAAGCTTTCTTT.

This clone has a handful of counts. The chain employs TRBV2 and TRBJ2-7; 10 bases are a match to TRBD2. Germline lookup yields CDR1 SNHLY and CDR2 FYNNEI. The CDR3 totals 15 residues. With 7 bases clipped from V and 0 bases from J, the junction kept 6 bases outside the gene matches. The CDR3 DNA reads as TGTGCCAGCATCCTAGCGGGAGCCAACTCCTACGAGCAGTACTTC. Its protein is CASILAGANSYEQYF.

In nucleotides, the CDR3 is TGTGCCAGCAGTACTCAGGGGGGCAAACTGTTTTTT. Amino acids: CASSTQGGKLFF. This chain links TRBV28 with TRBJ1-4, with 7 bases identical to TRBD1. Trimming at V came to 5 bases and at J to 11 bases, leaving 5 bases not matched to a gene. The CDR3 spans 12 residues. Germline V CDR1 and CDR2: MDHEN, SYDVKM.

The chain employs TRBV6-1 and TRBJ2-7; TRBD1 aligns across 7 bases. With V trimmed by 3 bases and J by 0 bases, 8 bases remained unmatched. Germline CDR1 and CDR2: MNHNS and SASEGT. The length of the CDR3 is 16 residues. The CDR3 nucleotides read TGTGCCAGCAGTGACCCGACACAGGGGAACTCCTACGAGCAGTACTTC. This gives the protein CASSDPTQGNSYEQYF.

V and J are TRBV11-3 and TRBJ1-1, with D possibly TRBD1 on 6 matching bases. CDR1 is SGHNT and CDR2 is YENEEA in the germline V gene. This CDR3 spans 14 amino acids. V lost 5 bases and J lost 5, with 15 bases in between. CDR3 protein: CASSPTPTGTEAFF. CDR3 bases: TGTGCCAGCAGCCCTACCCCCACAGGGACTGAAGCTTTCTTT.

The J gene is TRBJ1-1, the V gene TRBV7-2; D ambiguous. The V gene's germline CDR1 is SGHTA and CDR2 FQGNSA. Trimming cost V 1 base and J 5 bases, with 5 bases left between them. The CDR3 covers 12 residues. CDR3 amino acids: CASSLVRTEAFF. CDR3 coding DNA: TGTGCCAGCAGCTTAGTGAGAACTGAAGCTTTCTTT.

The V and J genes are TRBV7-2 and TRBJ2-1; no clear D gene. In germline, CDR1 is SGHTA, CDR2 FQGNSA. The CDR3 is made up of 15 amino acids. The V end was cut by 0 bases, the J end by 0 bases, with 6 bases between. CDR3 bases: TGTGCCAGCAGCTTAGCGGCTAGCTCCTACAATGAGCAGTTCTTC. This encodes CASSLAASSYNEQFF.

This rearrangement joins TRBV28 to TRBJ1-2, with D uncertain. Germline values: CDR1 MDHEN, CDR2 SYDVKM. CDR3 size: 12 residues. Trimming cost V 4 bases and J 4 bases, with 7 bases left between them. CDR3 sequence reads: CASSSLFYGYTF. CDR3 in DNA: TGTGCCAGCAGTTCCCTGTTCTATGGCTACACCTTC.

CDR3 loop: CASSGRDRVWTDTQYF. CDR3 DNA sequence: TGTGCCAGCAGCGGTCGGGACAGGGTTTGGACAGATACGCAGTATTTT. This chain links TRBV7-9 with TRBJ2-3; 9 nucleotides agree with TRBD1. J gave up 3 bases and V 5 bases, and 9 bases lay outside the gene matches. Looked up from germline, CDR1 is SEHNR and CDR2 is FQNEAQ (reference sequence). This CDR3 has 16 amino acids. The full variable domain, rest sourced from reference TRBV7-9 and TRBJ2-3, is DTGVSQNPRHKITKRGQNVTFRCDPISEHNRLYWYRQTLGQGPEFLTYFQNEAQLEKSRLLSDRFSAERPKGSFSTLEIQRTEQGDSAMYLCASSGRDRVWTDTQYFGPGTRLTVL.

This rearrangement joins TRBV6-2 or TRBV6-3 to TRBJ1-5, with 7 bases lining up with TRBD1. The CDR3 contains 16 residues. J gave up 0 bases and V 1 base, and 3 bases lay outside the gene matches. Per the germline V gene, CDR1 is MNHEY and CDR2 is SVGEGT. The CDR3 DNA follows: TGTGCCAGCAGTTACTTCGGGACAGCTAGCAATCAGCCCCAGCATTTT. This codes for CASSYFGTASNQPQHF.

CDR3 loop: CAISEGQGTTF. CDR3 sequence (DNA): TGTGCCATCAGTGAGGGACAGGGCACCACCTTC. This chain links TRBV10-3 with TRBJ1-2, with 8 nucleotides matching TRBD1. The CDR3 runs 11 residues. Germline-derived CDR1 and CDR2 are ENHRY and SYGVKD. V lost 2 bases, J lost 13 bases, and 3 bases stayed unmatched.

This clone is a singleton in its sample. The J gene is TRBJ2-5, the V gene TRBV11-1; TRBD2 agrees at 10 bases. The CDR3 covers 15 residues. V shed 5 bases and J 5 bases; nucleotides not matched to a gene: 8. Germline CDR1 reads SGHAT; CDR2 reads FQDESV (reference sequence). For the CDR3, the DNA is TGTGCCAGCAGCCCAAGCGGGGGGGCGCGGGAGACCCAGTACTTC. Its protein is CASSPSGGARETQYF.

This chain uses TRBV24-1 with TRBJ2-5, with D maybe TRBD1 (7 bases). Trimming left V 4 bases short and J 5 bases short, with 22 bases between. CDR3 length equals 17 residues. Looked up from germline, CDR1 is KGHDR and CDR2 is SFDVKD. CDR3 protein: CATSDPSGQVRGETQYF. The CDR3 nucleotides read TGTGCCACCAGTGACCCCTCCGGACAGGTCCGGGGGGAGACCCAGTACTTC.

This rearrangement joins TRBV19 to TRBJ1-3; D is ambiguous. CDR3 length: 16 amino acids. V lost 5 bases to trimming and J lost 0 bases, with 14 bases between them. Germline CDR1 and CDR2: LNHDA and SQIVND (reference sequence). The CDR3: CASSDDRAFSGNTIYF. In DNA form, the CDR3 reads TGTGCCAGTAGTGACGATAGGGCGTTCTCTGGAAACACCATATATTTT.

This clone appeared a few times. The chain combines TRBV3-1 (or the pseudogene TRBV3-2) with TRBJ2-7, with a possible D match to TRBD1 (6 bases). Germline V gene lookup returns CDR1 LGHDT and CDR2 YNNKEL (reference sequence). The CDR3 extends over 15 amino acids. V was shortened by 0 bases and J by 0 bases, with 9 bases between the two germline ends. The CDR3 DNA sequence: TGTGCCAGCAGCCAAGAAGGGGGACCCTCCTACGAGCAGTACTTC. Translation gives CASSQEGGPSYEQYF.

This clone was observed once. This chain connects TRBV2 to TRBJ1-5; D perhaps matches TRBD1 (6 bases). The germline gives CDR1 SNHLY, CDR2 FYNNEI. The CDR3 runs to 13 residues. V gave up 8 bases and J gave up 2 bases, with 10 bases separating them. The CDR3 reads CASAGARNQPQHF. The CDR3 region has the DNA TGTGCCAGCGCGGGGGCCCGCAATCAGCCCCAGCATTTT.

This sequence joins TRBV4-1 and TRBJ2-3; 10 positions match TRBD1. J lost 1 base, V lost 5 bases, and 3 bases had no gene match. The CDR3 consists of 15 residues. Germline loops: CDR1 MGHRA, CDR2 YSYEKL. The CDR3 loop reads CASSRGTGGTDTQYF. DNA of the CDR3: TGCGCCAGCAGCAGGGGGACAGGGGGCACAGATACGCAGTATTTT.

V is TRBV28 and J is TRBJ2-4, with D unresolved. Germline V lookup: CDR1 MDHEN, CDR2 SYDVKM. This CDR3 comprises 13 residues. The V end lost 6 bases, the J end lost 0 bases, and 6 bases lay between the germline ends. CDR3 region: CASSGLAKNIQYF. CDR3 in DNA: TGTGCCAGCAGCGGTCTAGCCAAAAACATTCAGTACTTC.

The chain couples TRBV7-9 to TRBJ2-1, with D unclear. CDR1 SEHNR and CDR2 FQNEAQ come from the germline V gene (reference sequence). This CDR3 has 14 amino acids. Trimming removed 2 bases from V and 6 bases from J, with 11 bases in between. CDR3: CASSLLVAGNEQFF. The CDR3 DNA follows: TGTGCCAGCAGCTTATTGGTAGCCGGCAATGAGCAGTTCTTC.

This chain connects TRBV25-1 to TRBJ1-6; D remains ambiguous. This CDR3 spans 16 amino acids. The V gene lost 6 bases and the J gene lost 7 bases, with 19 bases spanning the gap. CDR1 is MGHDK and CDR2 is SYGVNS in the germline V gene. The CDR3 region has the DNA TGTGCCAGCAGGGGGAATACGGAGGTTGGGAATTCACCCCTCCACTTT. Translated: CASRGNTEVGNSPLHF.

Regarding this clone: In the same sample, other DNA sequences code for this CDR3. The chain couples TRBV7-9 to TRBJ1-2; D might be TRBD1 (6 bases). Trimming left V 1 base short and J 4 bases short, with 10 bases between. Germline values: CDR1 SEHNR, CDR2 FQNEAQ (reference sequence). This CDR3 comprises 14 residues. The chain's CDR3 is CASSLVQGIYGYTF. In DNA, the CDR3 is TGTGCCAGCAGCTTAGTTCAGGGGATCTATGGCTACACCTTC.